Listed below are T cell receptor beta chains from one sample, sequenced in a study of molecular identifiers for immune sequencing clone quantification. Via MiXCR, TCRdb re-called the PCR reads, giving one row per CDR3 protein. The sample lists just under 65,000 distinct CDR3 sequences, under 20% occurring once. Sequencing used naive CD8+ T cells from blood, with Jurkat cell RNA spiked in. The receptors originated from a human donor in good health. Some libraries in this study had Jurkat cell RNA spiked in. The CDR3 runs from the conserved cysteine through the conserved F or W. D genes are given only for firm matches. Some rows mark clone size as missing; the rest say once, few, many or name a class of expanded clone.

>many|TRBJ2-6|TRBV7-9|.
TGTGCCAGCAGCTTAACTAGCCAGCCCGGTGGTGGGGCCAACGTCCTGACTTTC
CASSLTSQPGGGANVLTF
>many|TRBJ2-3|TRBV6-6|TRBD1
TGTGCCAGCGGAACTTCGGGACAGGCCAATACGCAGTATTTT
CASGTSGQANTQYF
>many|TRBJ2-1|TRBV19|TRBD2
TGTGCCAGTAGTACTTGGACTAGCCCAACCGATGAGCAGTTCTTC
CASSTWTSPTDEQFF
>few|TRBJ2-7|TRBV5-4|TRBD2
TGTGCCAGCAGTCTACTAGCGGGATCCTACGAGCAGTACTTC
CASSLLAGSYEQYF
>few|TRBJ1-5|TRBV7-9|.
TGTACCAGCAGCTCGACACAGGGAGGTAGCAATCAGCCCCAGCATTTT
CTSSSTQGGSNQPQHF
>many|TRBJ1-1|TRBV7-8|.
TGTGCCAGCAGCTTAGATTTAGGGCGATTGGACACTGAAGCTTTCTTT
CASSLDLGRLDTEAFF
>few|TRBJ2-1|TRBV28|TRBD1
TGTGCCAGCAGTTTACAGGGGGCGGATGAGCAGTTCTTC
CASSLQGADEQFF
>many|TRBJ2-7|TRBV21-1|.
TGTGCCAGCAGCCCTAAGGGGGGACAGGGGACCGCCTACGAGCAGTACTTC
CASSPKGGQGTAYEQYF
>.|TRBJ2-1|TRBV6-6|TRBD2
TGTGCCAGCAGGTTAGCGGGAGGGAAAGACAATGAGCAGTTCTTC
CASRLAGGKDNEQFF
>many|TRBJ2-7|TRBV14|TRBD2
TGTGCCAGCAGCCAAGAACTAGCGCGGCCCTACGAGCAGTACTTC
CASSQELARPYEQYF
>.|TRBJ1-1|TRBV7-6|TRBD1
TGTGCCAGCAGCTTAGTCATCGGACAGGGCCGCATGAACACTGAAGCTTTCTTT
CASSLVIGQGRMNTEAFF
>few|TRBJ1-6|TRBV27|TRBD1
TGTGCCAGCAGTTTGTGGGCTCCGGGACAGAATAATTCACCCCTCCACTTT
CASSLWAPGQNNSPLHF
>many|TRBJ2-1|TRBV20-1|TRBD2
TGCACTGCCCTAGCGGGAGGGCGAAGGGGTGAGCAGTTCTTC
CTALAGGRRGEQFF
>.|TRBJ1-6|TRBV7-9|TRBD1
TGTGCCAGCAGCTTCAGCATAACCCCGGGACAGGGGAATTCACCCCTCCACTTT
CASSFSITPGQGNSPLHF
>.|TRBJ1-5|TRBV4-1|.
TGCGCCAGCAGCCAAGATTGGCAGGAAGGTCAGCCCCAGCATTTT
CASSQDWQEGQPQHF
>many|TRBJ2-1|TRBV27|TRBD2
TGTGCCAGCAGCCCAGGGTCTAGCGGGGGCCATGAGCAGTTCTTC
CASSPGSSGGHEQFF
>few|TRBJ2-1|TRBV20-1|.
TGCAGTGCTAGAGATAGCCTAGGGGAAACCACCTCATACAATGAGCAGTTCTTC
CSARDSLGETTSYNEQFF
>many|TRBJ2-1|TRBV9|.
TGTGCCAGCAGCGTAGTTCCCTCGAATGAGCAGTTCTTC
CASSVVPSNEQFF
>many|TRBJ2-5|TRBV12-3/TRBV12-4|.
TGTGCCAGCAGCCCTACTGGACAAGAGACCCAGTACTTC
CASSPTGQETQYF
>many|TRBJ2-5|TRBV14|.
TGTGCCAGCAGCCCTCCGGAACCCCTGGGCGCGACCCAGTACTTC
CASSPPEPLGATQYF
>many|TRBJ1-6|TRBV27|.
TGTGCCAGCGGCGACTTGAATAATTCACCCCTCCACTTT
CASGDLNNSPLHF
>few|TRBJ2-1|TRBV9|.
TGTGCCAGCAGGCCCCCGGTTGCAAATGAGCAGTTCTTC
CASRPPVANEQFF
>many|TRBJ2-3|TRBV7-6|TRBD2
TGTGCCAGCAGCTCGTCGGGAACTAGCGCCACAGATACGCAGTATTTT
CASSSSGTSATDTQYF
>.|TRBJ2-1|TRBV4-1|TRBD2
TGCGCCAGCAGCCAGATCGGACTAGCCTACAATGAGCAGTTCTTC
CASSQIGLAYNEQFF
>.|TRBJ2-7|TRBV4-1|.
TGCGCCAGCAGCCCCCGCGGTGAAAGCTCCTACGAGCAGTACTTC
CASSPRGESSYEQYF
>many|TRBJ2-7|TRBV27|TRBD2
TGTGCCAGCAGTTGGGGACTAGCGGGTTCCGACGAGCAGTACTTC
CASSWGLAGSDEQYF